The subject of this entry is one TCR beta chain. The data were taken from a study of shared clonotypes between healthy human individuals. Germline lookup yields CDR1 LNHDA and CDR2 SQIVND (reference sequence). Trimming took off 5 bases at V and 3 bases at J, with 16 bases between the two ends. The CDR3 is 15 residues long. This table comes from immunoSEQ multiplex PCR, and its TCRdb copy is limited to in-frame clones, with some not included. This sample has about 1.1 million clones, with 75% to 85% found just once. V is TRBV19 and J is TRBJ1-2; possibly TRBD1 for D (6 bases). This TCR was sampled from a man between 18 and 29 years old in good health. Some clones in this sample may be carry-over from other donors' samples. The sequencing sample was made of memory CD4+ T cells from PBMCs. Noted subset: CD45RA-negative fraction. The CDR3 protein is CASSPTGQPYYGYTF. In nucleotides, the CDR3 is TGTGCCAGTAGTCCTACAGGGCAGCCCTACTATGGCTACACCTTC.